This TCR beta chain was found in a study of blood T cell repertoires in COVID-19 (dated by TCRdb to the early 2020s). Background for the entire study: Collaborator samples came from the United States, Italy and Spain and covered acute and convalescent phases of COVID-19. The material from the prospective study consisted of cDNA or gDNA derived from T cells, B-cell-depleted T cells, or PBMCs. Deeply sampled blood TCRbeta repertoires from subjects exposed to, actively infected with, or recovered from COVID-19 were included in the dataset. The repertoires were released in a freely available public database intended as a resource for research on the immune response to SARS-CoV-2. The samples were drawn from two sources: the first 160 participants of the ongoing ImmuneRACE study, and fewer than 1,500 subjects contributed by 6 global collaborators. A de-identified subject ID, COVID-19 status, age in years and sex were almost always included in the sample metadata. Where available, HLA class I and class II types were taken from metadata supplied by the sample provider and were not determined by assay-based typing.

Each collaborating institution followed its own protocols to collect whole blood in K2EDTA tubes. Collaborator samples were shipped for TCRbeta analysis as frozen whole blood, isolated PBMCs, or DNA extracted from either sample type. On this clone itself: This receptor's antigen is unknown. The sample holds no much larger clone one base away, and base qualities are not on file.

TCRbeta CDR3 regions were amplified from genomic DNA by means of the immunoSEQ Assay, a bias-controlled multiplex PCR. In the source study's methods: The number of nucleated cells in each sample was estimated from the amplification of reference gene primers within the assay. To quantify the absolute abundance of each unique TCRbeta CDR3 rearrangement, sequence reads were collapsed and filtered. For each sample, productive Simpson clonality was calculated by taking the square root of Simpson's diversity index across productive rearrangements. TCRdb took over this immuneACCESS table, retaining in-frame rearrangements with V and J assigned. Such tables are incomplete; in checked studies, under half of the missing clones stem from an unresolved V gene, and the remainder is unexplained. V, J and clone size reflect that table, while D and trimming were determined from the DNA. The sample profile shows over 25,000 clones; about 89% of them were found once. 13% of the sample lies in the top ten.

Counted from cysteine to phenylalanine, this CDR3 has 15 amino acids. Only CDR3 DNA is held: 45 bases, read in frame from base 1. Trimming accounts for 3 bases at V and 5 bases at J, while the number of junction bases matched to no gene is 10. Per the germline V gene (reference sequence), MNHEY is the CDR1 and SMNVEV is the CDR2. Broader findings and caveats from the paper: How much clinical and demographic metadata was included differed by source and by participant, and the metadata was provided uncurated.

Sample: peripheral blood. This sequence originates from a man between 65 and 79 years old with active COVID-19. The rearrangement joined TRBV27 to TRBJ2-7, with TRBD2 identical over 7 junction bases. The CDR3 in this case is CASSLSGRGAHEQYF. The nucleotide sequence is given as TGTGCCAGCAGTTTGTCGGGGAGGGGCGCCCACGAGCAGTACTTC.